The clone carrying this T cell receptor beta chain occurred a few times. The CDR3 has 14 amino acids. The germline V gene encodes CDR1 SGDLS and CDR2 YYNGEE. Trimming shortened V by 4 bases and J by 3 bases, and 10 bases separated the two germline ends. This specimen belongs to a study of blood T cell repertoires in COVID-19. For the study at large: Some COVID-19 samples were acute and others convalescent; all came from the United States, Italy and Spain. From T cells, B-cell-depleted T cells, or PBMCs came the material, which was cDNA or gDNA.

Original data processing: Amplification of reference gene primers was used by the study to estimate nucleated cell counts. Here immunoSEQ multiplex PCR was the method, and the copy in TCRdb shows in-frame clones only, minus some. D and trimming were read from the DNA, whereas the V and J calls and clone size are those reported in that table. The table has about 110,000 clones, less than 75% seen once. What was sequenced was peripheral blood. The chain has TRBV9 and TRBJ1-4; a possible D gene is TRBD1 (5 bases). This TCR came from a human donor with acute or convalescent COVID-19. The donor label of this sample is uncertain. Here the CDR3 reads CASSRTSSNEKLFF. The CDR3 coding sequence is TGTGCCAGCAGCCGGACATCTTCTAATGAAAAACTGTTTTTT.